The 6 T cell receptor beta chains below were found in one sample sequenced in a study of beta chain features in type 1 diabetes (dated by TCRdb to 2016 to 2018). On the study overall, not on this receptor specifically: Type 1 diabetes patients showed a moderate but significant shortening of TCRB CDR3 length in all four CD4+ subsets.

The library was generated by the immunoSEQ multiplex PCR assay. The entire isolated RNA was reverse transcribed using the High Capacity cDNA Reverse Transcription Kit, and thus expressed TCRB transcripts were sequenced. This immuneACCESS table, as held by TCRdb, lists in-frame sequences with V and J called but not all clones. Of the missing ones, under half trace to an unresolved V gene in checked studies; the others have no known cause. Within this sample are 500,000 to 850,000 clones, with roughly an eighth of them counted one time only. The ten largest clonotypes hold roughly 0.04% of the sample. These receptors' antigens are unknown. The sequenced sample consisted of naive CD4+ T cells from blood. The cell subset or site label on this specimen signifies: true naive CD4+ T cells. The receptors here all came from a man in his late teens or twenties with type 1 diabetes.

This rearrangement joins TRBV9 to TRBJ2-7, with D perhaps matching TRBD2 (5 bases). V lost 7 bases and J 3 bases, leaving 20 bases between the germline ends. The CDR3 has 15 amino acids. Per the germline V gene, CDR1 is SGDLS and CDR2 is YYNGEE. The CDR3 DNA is TGTGCCAGCTCGCGGCTAGCCGATTCTAGCTACGAGCAGTACTTC. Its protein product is CASSRLADSSYEQYF.

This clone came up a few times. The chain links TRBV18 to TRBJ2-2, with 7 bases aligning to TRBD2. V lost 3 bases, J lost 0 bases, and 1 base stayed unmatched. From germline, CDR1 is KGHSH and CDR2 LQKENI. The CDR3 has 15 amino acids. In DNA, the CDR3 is TGTGCCAGCTCACCCAGCGGGGCGAACACCGGGGAGCTGTTTTTT. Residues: CASSPSGANTGELFF.

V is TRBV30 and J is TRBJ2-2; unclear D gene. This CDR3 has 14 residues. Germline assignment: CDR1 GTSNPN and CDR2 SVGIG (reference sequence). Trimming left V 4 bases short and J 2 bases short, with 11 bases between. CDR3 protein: CAWNLQRNTGELFF. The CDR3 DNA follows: TGTGCCTGGAACCTGCAGAGAAACACCGGGGAGCTGTTTTTT.

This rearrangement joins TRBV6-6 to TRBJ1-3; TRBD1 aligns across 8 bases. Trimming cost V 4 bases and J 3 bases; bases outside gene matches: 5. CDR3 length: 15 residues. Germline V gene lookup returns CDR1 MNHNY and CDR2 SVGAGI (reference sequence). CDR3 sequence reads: CASSSTGTGGNTIYF. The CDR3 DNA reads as TGTGCCAGCAGTTCAACCGGGACAGGTGGAAACACCATATATTTT.

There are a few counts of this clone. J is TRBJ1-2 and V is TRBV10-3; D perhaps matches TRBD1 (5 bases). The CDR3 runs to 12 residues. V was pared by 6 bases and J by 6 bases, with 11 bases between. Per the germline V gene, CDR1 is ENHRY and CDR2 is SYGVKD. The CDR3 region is CAIRGELDGYTF. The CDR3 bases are TGTGCCATCAGGGGGGAACTTGATGGCTACACCTTC.

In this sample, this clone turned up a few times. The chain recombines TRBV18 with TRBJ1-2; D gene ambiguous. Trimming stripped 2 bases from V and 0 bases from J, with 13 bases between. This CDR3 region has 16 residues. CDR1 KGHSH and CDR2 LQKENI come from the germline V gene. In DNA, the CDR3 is TGTGCCAGCTCACCAGTGGGTCCAAAGTCTAACTATGGCTACACCTTC. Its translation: CASSPVGPKSNYGYTF.